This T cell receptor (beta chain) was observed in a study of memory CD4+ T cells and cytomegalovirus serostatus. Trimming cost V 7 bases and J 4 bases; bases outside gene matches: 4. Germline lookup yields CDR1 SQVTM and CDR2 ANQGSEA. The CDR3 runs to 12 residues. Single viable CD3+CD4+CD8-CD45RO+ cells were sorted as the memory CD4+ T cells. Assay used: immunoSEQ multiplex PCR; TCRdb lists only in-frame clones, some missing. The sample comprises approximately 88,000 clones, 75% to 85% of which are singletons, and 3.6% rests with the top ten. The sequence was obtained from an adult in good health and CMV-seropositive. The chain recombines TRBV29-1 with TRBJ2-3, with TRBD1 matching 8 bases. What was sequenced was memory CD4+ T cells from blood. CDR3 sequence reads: CSGRQGPDTQYF. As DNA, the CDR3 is TGCAGCGGCCGACAGGGGCCAGATACGCAGTATTTT.